The 26 T cell receptor beta chains below all came from one sample that was sequenced in a study of T cell repertoires in cytomegalovirus infection. From the reads, TCRdb called clonotypes with MiXCR, one entry per CDR3 protein. The top ten clones hold 1.5% to 2% of a sample with some 220,000 distinct CDR3 sequences, more than 9% of them seen once. Specimen: PBMCs. These receptors were obtained from a human donor in good health (CMV status not recorded). Some clones in this sample may be carry-over from other donors' samples.

Only a few counts were recorded for this clonotype. The V gene is TRBV15, the J gene TRBJ2-7; the D is unclear. Trimming left V 3 bases short and J 5 bases short, with 8 bases between. CDR1 is LNHNV and CDR2 is YYDKDF in the germline V gene (reference sequence). This CDR3 is 12 amino acids long. CDR3 sequence: CATSRVMDEQYF. In DNA, the CDR3 is TGTGCCACCAGCAGGGTCATGGACGAGCAGTACTTC.

This clonotype has a single count. A much bigger clone sits one base away, suggesting this may be a read error. The chain couples TRBV7-2 to TRBJ2-7; 9 positions agree with TRBD2. The germline V gene has CDR1 SGHTA and CDR2 FQGNSA. V lost 2 bases and J lost 3; bases outside the gene matches: 14. This CDR3 comprises 18 residues. The CDR3 reads CASSLRIGLARGGYEQYF. CDR3 nucleotide sequence: TGTGCCAGCAGCTTAAGAATAGGACTAGCGCGAGGAGGCTACGAGCAGTACTTC.

This clonotype was recorded a few times. CDR3 DNA: TGTGCCAGTAGAGAGACAGCCCGCCCATTTGAAGCTTTCTTT. Translation: CASRETARPFEAFF. The V and J genes are TRBV19 and TRBJ1-1, with a tentative D call TRBD1 (5 bases). Looked up from germline, CDR1 is LNHDA and CDR2 is SQIVND (reference sequence). V was clipped by 6 bases and J by 7 bases, with 18 bases between them. The length of the CDR3 is 14 residues. Drawing the rest from reference TRBV19 and TRBJ1-1, the complete variable domain is DGGITQSPKYLFRKEGQNVTLSCEQNLNHDAMYWYRQDPGQGLRLIYYSQIVNDFQKGDIAEGYSVSREKKESFPLTVTSAQKNPTAFYLCASRETARPFEAFFGQGTRLTVV.

The chain has TRBV5-4 and TRBJ2-5, with 8 bases aligning to TRBD2. Germline values: CDR1 SGHNT, CDR2 YYREEE (reference sequence). The junction had 12 bases not matched to a gene; V was cut back by 4 bases and J by 1 base. CDR3 length: 17 residues. The CDR3, as DNA: TGTGCCAGCAGCCCGGCTCGGGGGGGCTTCCTCCAAGAGACCCAGTACTTC. This sequence encodes CASSPARGGFLQETQYF.

This clonotype has ten or more counts. This chain uses TRBV7-2 with TRBJ2-2; 12 bases are a match to TRBD2. V lost 2 bases, J lost 0 bases, and 7 bases stayed unmatched. Germline-derived CDR1 and CDR2 are SGHTA and FQGNSA. The CDR3 has 19 residues. The CDR3 is CASSLRASGGASNTGELFF. The DNA of the CDR3 is TGTGCCAGCAGCTTAAGGGCTAGCGGGGGGGCCTCGAACACCGGGGAGCTGTTTTTT.

This clonotype was recorded at least ten times. The chain recombines TRBV27 with TRBJ2-7, with D possibly TRBD1 on 7 matching bases. Germline V CDR1 and CDR2: MNHEY, SMNVEV (reference sequence). The V and J ends lost 8 bases and 3 bases respectively, with 17 bases between them. CDR3 length equals 14 residues. CDR3 nucleotides: TGTGCCAGCCGCCCAGGGGGAGGAATCTACGAGCAGTACTTC. This encodes CASRPGGGIYEQYF.

This clonotype was observed at least ten times. The chain is built from TRBV6-2 or TRBV6-3 and TRBJ1-1; 7 bases line up with TRBD1. The trim removed 4 bases at V and 4 bases at J, leaving 12 bases unmatched. Germline values: CDR1 MNHEY, CDR2 SVGEGT. The CDR3 runs to 16 residues. In nucleotides, the CDR3 is TGTGCCAGCAGTTCCTTCCCTTCGACAGGGTCCACTGAAGCTTTCTTT. Its translation: CASSSFPSTGSTEAFF.

This clonotype has at least ten counts. This chain connects TRBV28 to TRBJ2-6; D not resolved. The length of the CDR3 is 13 residues. Germline V gene data show CDR1 as MDHEN and CDR2 as SYDVKM. V was clipped by 8 bases and J by 3 bases, with 8 bases between them. The CDR3 region is CASRRGGANVLTF. CDR3 nucleotides: TGTGCCAGCCGGCGTGGTGGGGCCAACGTCCTGACTTTC.

In this sample, this clonotype turned up many times. The chain employs TRBV7-9 and TRBJ1-2; D perhaps matches TRBD1 (5 bases). Trimming cost V 7 bases and J 4 bases, with 16 bases left between them. The germline V gene encodes CDR1 SEHNR and CDR2 FQNEAQ (reference sequence). The CDR3 sequence is 14 residues long. The CDR3 loop is CASTQAEQVYGYTF. In nucleotides, the CDR3 is TGTGCCAGCACCCAAGCAGAACAGGTCTATGGCTACACCTTC.

Ten or more counts support this clonotype. This chain joins TRBV19 and TRBJ1-4, with 7 bases that match TRBD1. Germline CDR1 and CDR2: LNHDA and SQIVND (reference sequence). The CDR3 is 13 residues long. Losses at the gene ends were 6 bases for V and 7 bases for J; bases not matched to a gene: 5. Written as DNA, the CDR3 is TGTGCCAGTAGAGGGGGCGGGAGTGAAAAACTGTTTTTT. Translating gives CASRGGGSEKLFF.

This clonotype was detected many times. The chain carries TRBV12-3 or TRBV12-4 and TRBJ1-1, with D maybe TRBD1 (5 bases). The CDR3 totals 14 residues. Trimming removed 4 bases at V and 4 bases at J, with 13 bases between. The CDR3 DNA reads TGTGCCAGCAGTTGGCAGGGTGACGCCACTGAAGCTTTCTTT. It codes for CASSWQGDATEAFF.

This sequence joins TRBV7-9 and TRBJ2-1; no clear D gene. The germline gives CDR1 SEHNR, CDR2 FQNEAQ (reference sequence). The CDR3 length is 13 residues. Trimming shortened V by 2 bases and J by 4 bases, and 6 bases separated the two germline ends. Here the CDR3 DNA reads TGTGCCAGCAGCTTATCAGTGTACAATGAGCAGTTCTTC. As protein: CASSLSVYNEQFF. Using reference TRBV7-9 and TRBJ2-1 for the parts outside the CDR3, the full variable domain is DTGVSQNPRHKITKRGQNVTFRCDPISEHNRLYWYRQTLGQGPEFLTYFQNEAQLEKSRLLSDRFSAERPKGSFSTLEIQRTEQGDSAMYLCASSLSVYNEQFFGPGTRLTVL.

This clonotype was observed many times. The chain employs TRBV7-2 and TRBJ2-7, with D perhaps TRBD1 or TRBD2 (5 bases each). Trimming shortened V by 1 base and J by 6 bases, and 13 bases separated the two germline ends. The CDR3 is 14 residues long. CDR1 SGHTA and CDR2 FQGNSA come from the germline V gene. The DNA of the CDR3 is TGTGCCAGCAGCTTAGAGAGGGGTGGTGGCGAGCAGTACTTC. Encoded protein: CASSLERGGGEQYF.

The sample holds many counts of this clonotype. This chain links TRBV7-8 with TRBJ2-1; TRBD2 agrees at 8 bases. This CDR3 is built from 15 residues. CDR1 is SGHVS, CDR2 FQNEAQ, per germline. V lost 6 bases to trimming and J lost 7 bases; unmatched junction nucleotides: 11. The CDR3 nucleotides are TGTGCCAGCAGTTCTAGCGCGGGAGGATGGAATGAGCAGTTCTTC. This encodes CASSSSAGGWNEQFF.

This clonotype was counted at least ten times. CDR3 sequence: CSAGGNEQFF. The DNA of the CDR3 is TGCAGTGCTGGGGGGAATGAGCAGTTCTTC. The V and J genes are TRBV20-1 and TRBJ2-1; the D gene is possibly TRBD2 (6 bases). This CDR3 region has 10 residues. Deletions cut 5 bases from V and 7 bases from J, with 6 bases between. Looked up from germline, CDR1 is DFQATT and CDR2 is SNEGSKA (reference sequence).

This clonotype was seen a handful of times. The genes are TRBV19 and TRBJ1-2; TRBD1 aligns across 8 bases. This CDR3 spans 14 amino acids. The J segment lost 8 bases and the V segment lost 9 bases, leaving 14 bases of the junction unmatched. CDR1 is LNHDA and CDR2 is SQIVND in the germline V gene (reference sequence). CDR3 DNA sequence: TGTGCCAGCTTCGACCGGGACAGGCCAAGGGGCTACACCTTC. Translated: CASFDRDRPRGYTF.

This clonotype was detected ten times or more. This chain links TRBV19 with TRBJ1-1; 7 nucleotides line up with TRBD1. Germline-derived CDR1 and CDR2 are LNHDA and SQIVND (reference sequence). The CDR3 is 14 residues long. V was clipped by 4 bases and J by 5 bases; unmatched bases: 7. The CDR3 spells CASSNRQGGTEAFF. The DNA for the CDR3 is TGTGCCAGTAGTAACCGACAGGGAGGAACTGAAGCTTTCTTT.

This clonotype came up many times. This rearrangement joins TRBV7-3 to TRBJ2-7, with a tentative D call TRBD1 (6 bases). V lost 2 bases, J lost 3 bases, and 11 bases lay in between. This CDR3 contains 14 residues. Germline loops: CDR1 SGHTA, CDR2 FQGTGA. The CDR3 reads CASSLAEGGYEQYF. The CDR3 DNA sequence: TGTGCCAGCAGCTTAGCCGAAGGGGGCTACGAGCAGTACTTC. Full variable domain (outside the CDR3, taken from reference TRBV7-3 and TRBJ2-7): GAGVSQTPSNKVTEKGKYVELRCDPISGHTALYWYRQSLGQGPEFLIYFQGTGAADDSGLPNDRFFAVRPEGSVSTLKIQRTERGDSAVYLCASSLAEGGYEQYFGPGTRLTVT.

This clonotype was seen a few times. The chain uses TRBV20-1 and TRBJ2-3; TRBD2 matches at 10 bases. The germline V gene has CDR1 DFQATT and CDR2 SNEGSKA (reference sequence). The CDR3 is 15 residues long. After removal of 0 bases from V and 5 bases from J, the junction contained 5 bases not matched to a gene. The CDR3, as DNA: TGCAGTGCTAGAGATGGCCTAGCGGGGGAAGATACGCAGTATTTT. Amino acids: CSARDGLAGEDTQYF.

This clonotype was found a few times. The chain couples TRBV20-1 to TRBJ2-5; TRBD2 matches 10 bases. After removal of 5 bases from V and 1 base from J, the junction contained 10 bases not matched to a gene. The germline V gene encodes CDR1 DFQATT and CDR2 SNEGSKA (reference sequence). The CDR3 has 16 amino acids. The CDR3 DNA follows: TGCAGTGCTCCCCGGGCTAGCGGGGGCCTCCAAGAGACCCAGTACTTC. It translates to CSAPRASGGLQETQYF.

Many counts were recorded for this clonotype. Here the CDR3 DNA reads TGTGCCAGCAGCTTAAGGACCCAGAACACCGGGGAGCTGTTTTTT. It is translated as CASSLRTQNTGELFF. The genes are TRBV7-2 and TRBJ2-2; D gene uncertain. The CDR3 has 15 amino acids. With 2 bases removed from V and 1 base from J, the gap between germline ends came to 8 bases. The germline CDR1 and CDR2 sequences are SGHTA and FQGNSA.

This clonotype was found many times. CDR3 loop: CASSAEDADLKSPLHF. The CDR3 DNA reads TGTGCCAGCAGTGCAGAGGATGCGGATTTGAAATCACCCCTCCACTTT. The chain carries TRBV28 and TRBJ1-6; no clear D gene. Germline loops: CDR1 MDHEN, CDR2 SYDVKM. Trimming shortened V by 5 bases and J by 10 bases, and 21 bases separated the two germline ends. This CDR3 spans 16 amino acids.

There are a few counts of this clonotype. The chain couples TRBV11-3 to TRBJ2-1; 8 nucleotides agree with TRBD1. The V segment lost 5 bases and the J segment 8 bases; nucleotides outside the gene matches: 11. Per the germline V gene, CDR1 is SGHNT and CDR2 is YENEEA. The CDR3 is 15 residues long. CDR3 loop: CASSLRQGSNDEQFF. The CDR3 DNA reads as TGTGCCAGCAGCCTCCGACAGGGGTCGAATGATGAGCAGTTCTTC.

For this clonotype: This may be a read error, as it is one base from a much larger clone. The gene calls are TRBV27 and TRBJ2-1; 7 bases fit TRBD2. The V gene's germline CDR1 is MNHEY and CDR2 SMNVEV (reference sequence). Trimming at V came to 7 bases and at J to 5 bases, leaving 14 bases not matched to a gene. The CDR3 contains 16 residues. The CDR3 DNA follows: TGTGCCAGCAATTTCACTAGCGTCCCCGAAGACAATGAGCAGTTCTTC. It encodes CASNFTSVPEDNEQFF.

This chain links TRBV14 with TRBJ1-5; D is perhaps TRBD1 (5 bases). Trimming took 4 bases from V and 0 from J, leaving 10 bases between them. From germline, CDR1 is SGHDN and CDR2 FVKESK. CDR3 length equals 15 residues. The CDR3 loop reads CASSLQGYSNQPQHF. CDR3 DNA sequence: TGTGCCAGCAGCCTTCAGGGTTATAGCAATCAGCCCCAGCATTTT.

The sample holds many counts of this clonotype. V usage is TRBV7-2 and J usage is TRBJ1-2; D possibly corresponds to TRBD1 (6 bases). Germline CDR1 SGHTA, CDR2 FQGNSA. V lost 0 bases and J 2 bases, leaving 10 bases between the germline ends. CDR3 length: 15 amino acids. This CDR3 reads CASSLAGQLNYGYTF. The CDR3 DNA sequence: TGTGCCAGCAGCTTAGCCGGACAGCTGAACTATGGCTACACCTTC.